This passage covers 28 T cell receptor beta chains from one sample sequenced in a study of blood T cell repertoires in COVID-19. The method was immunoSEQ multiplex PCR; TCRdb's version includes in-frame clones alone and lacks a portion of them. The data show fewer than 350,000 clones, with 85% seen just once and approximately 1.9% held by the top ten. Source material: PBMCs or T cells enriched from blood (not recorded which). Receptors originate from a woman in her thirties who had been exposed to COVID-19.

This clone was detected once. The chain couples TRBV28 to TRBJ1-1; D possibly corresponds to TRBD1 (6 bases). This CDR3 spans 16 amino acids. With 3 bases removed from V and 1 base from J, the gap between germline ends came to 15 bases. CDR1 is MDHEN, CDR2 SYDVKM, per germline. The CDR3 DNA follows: TGTGCCAGCAGTTTTATCTTTACGACAGGGAACACTGAAGCTTTCTTT. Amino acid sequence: CASSFIFTTGNTEAFF.

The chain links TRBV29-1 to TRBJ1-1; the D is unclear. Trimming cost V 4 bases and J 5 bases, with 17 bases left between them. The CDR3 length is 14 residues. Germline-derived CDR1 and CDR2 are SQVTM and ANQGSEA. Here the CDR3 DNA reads TGCAGCGTTGCATCTATGGGCGTCTCGACTGAAGCTTTCTTT. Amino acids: CSVASMGVSTEAFF.

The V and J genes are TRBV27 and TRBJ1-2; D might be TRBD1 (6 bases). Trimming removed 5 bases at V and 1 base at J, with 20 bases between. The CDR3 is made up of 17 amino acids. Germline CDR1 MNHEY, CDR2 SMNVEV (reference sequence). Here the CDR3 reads CASSPSGGGRINYGYTF. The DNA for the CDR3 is TGTGCCAGCAGTCCCTCTGGGGGGGGGCGGATTAACTATGGCTACACCTTC.

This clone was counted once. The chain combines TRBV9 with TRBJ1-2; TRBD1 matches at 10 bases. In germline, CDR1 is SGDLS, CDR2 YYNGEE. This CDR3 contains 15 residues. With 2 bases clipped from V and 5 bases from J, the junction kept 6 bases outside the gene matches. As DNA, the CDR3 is TGTGCCAGCAGCGTCGGGACAGGGGATTCTTATGGCTACACCTTC. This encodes CASSVGTGDSYGYTF.

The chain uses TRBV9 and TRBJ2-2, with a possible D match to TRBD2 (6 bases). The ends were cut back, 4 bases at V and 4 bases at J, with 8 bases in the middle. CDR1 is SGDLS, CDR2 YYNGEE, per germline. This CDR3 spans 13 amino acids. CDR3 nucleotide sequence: TGTGCCAGCAGCAAGGGAGGCACCGGGGAGCTGTTTTTT. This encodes CASSKGGTGELFF.

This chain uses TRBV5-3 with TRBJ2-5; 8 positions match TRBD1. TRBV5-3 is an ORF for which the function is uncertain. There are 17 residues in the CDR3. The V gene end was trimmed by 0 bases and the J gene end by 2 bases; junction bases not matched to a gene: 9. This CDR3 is CARSLGQGHSFQETQYF. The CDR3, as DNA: TGTGCCAGAAGCTTGGGACAGGGGCACTCGTTTCAAGAGACCCAGTACTTC.

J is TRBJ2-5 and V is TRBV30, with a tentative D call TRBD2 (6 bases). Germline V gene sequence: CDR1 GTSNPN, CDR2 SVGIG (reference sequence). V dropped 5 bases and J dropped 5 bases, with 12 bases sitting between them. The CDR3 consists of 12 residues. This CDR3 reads CAWGGVHETQYF. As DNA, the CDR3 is TGTGCCTGGGGCGGGGTACATGAGACCCAGTACTTC.

The CDR3 bases are TGTGCCAGCAGCCAGTTACTAGCGGGGAACACCGGGGAGCTGTTTTTT. It specifies CASSQLLAGNTGELFF. This chain links TRBV4-2 with TRBJ2-2; 9 bases match TRBD2. This CDR3 has 16 residues. The J segment lost 1 base and the V segment lost 3 bases, leaving 3 bases of the junction unmatched. Germline-derived CDR1 and CDR2 are LGHNA and YNFKEQ.

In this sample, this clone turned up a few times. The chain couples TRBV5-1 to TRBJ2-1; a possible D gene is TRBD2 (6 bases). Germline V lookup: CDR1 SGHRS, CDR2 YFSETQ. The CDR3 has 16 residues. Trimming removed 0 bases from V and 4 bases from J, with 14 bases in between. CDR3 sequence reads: CASSLATGVFYNEQFF. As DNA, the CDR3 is TGCGCCAGCAGCTTGGCCACGGGGGTGTTTTACAATGAGCAGTTCTTC.

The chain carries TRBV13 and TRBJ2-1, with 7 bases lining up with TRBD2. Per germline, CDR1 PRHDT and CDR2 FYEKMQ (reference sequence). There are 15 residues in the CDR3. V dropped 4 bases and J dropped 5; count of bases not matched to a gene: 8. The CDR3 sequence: CASSSKSGIHNEQFF. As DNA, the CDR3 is TGTGCCAGCAGCTCAAAAAGCGGGATTCACAATGAGCAGTTCTTC.

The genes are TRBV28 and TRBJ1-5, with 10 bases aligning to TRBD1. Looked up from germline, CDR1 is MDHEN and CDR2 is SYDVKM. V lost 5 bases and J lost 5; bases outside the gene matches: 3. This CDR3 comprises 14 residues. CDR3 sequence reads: CASSRDRGYQPQHF. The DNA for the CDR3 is TGTGCCAGCAGTCGGGACAGGGGCTATCAGCCCCAGCATTTT.

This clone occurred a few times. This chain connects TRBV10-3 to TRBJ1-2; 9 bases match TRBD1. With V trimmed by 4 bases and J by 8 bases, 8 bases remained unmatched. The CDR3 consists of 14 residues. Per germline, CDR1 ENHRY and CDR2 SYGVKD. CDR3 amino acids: CAISVQGAVGGYTF. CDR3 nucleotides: TGTGCCATCAGTGTACAGGGGGCGGTTGGGGGCTACACCTTC.

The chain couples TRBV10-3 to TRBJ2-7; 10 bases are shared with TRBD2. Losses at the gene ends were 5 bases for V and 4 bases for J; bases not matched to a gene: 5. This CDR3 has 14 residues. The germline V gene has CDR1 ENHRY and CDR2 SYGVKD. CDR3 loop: CAISLAGDLYEQYF. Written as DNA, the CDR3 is TGTGCCATCAGTCTAGCGGGGGACCTTTACGAGCAGTACTTC.

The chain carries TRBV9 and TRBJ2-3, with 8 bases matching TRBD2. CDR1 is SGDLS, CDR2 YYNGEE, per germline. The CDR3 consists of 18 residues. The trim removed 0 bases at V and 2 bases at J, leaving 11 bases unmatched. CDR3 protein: CASSVGGERETFTDTQYF. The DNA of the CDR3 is TGTGCCAGCAGCGTAGGTGGTGAGCGGGAGACCTTCACAGATACGCAGTATTTT. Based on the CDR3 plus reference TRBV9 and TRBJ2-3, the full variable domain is DSGVTQTPKHLITATGQRVTLRCSPRSGDLSVYWYQQSLDQGLQFLIQYYNGEERAKGNILERFSAQQFPDLHSELNLSSLELGDSALYFCASSVGGERETFTDTQYFGPGTRLTVL.

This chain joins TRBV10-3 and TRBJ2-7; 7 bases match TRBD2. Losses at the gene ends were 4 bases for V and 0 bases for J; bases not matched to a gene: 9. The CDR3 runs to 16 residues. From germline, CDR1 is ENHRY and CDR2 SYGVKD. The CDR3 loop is CAISVSPSGSSYEQYF. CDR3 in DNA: TGTGCCATCAGTGTTAGTCCTAGCGGTAGCTCCTACGAGCAGTACTTC.

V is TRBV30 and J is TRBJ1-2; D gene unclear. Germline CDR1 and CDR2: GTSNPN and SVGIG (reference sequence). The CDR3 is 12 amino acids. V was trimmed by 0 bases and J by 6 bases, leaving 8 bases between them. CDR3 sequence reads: CAWSVSGDGYTF. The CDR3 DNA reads TGTGCCTGGAGTGTATCCGGGGATGGCTACACCTTC.

This CDR3 is CASKEELSSTDTQYF. DNA for the CDR3: TGTGCCAGCAAGGAGGAGCTGAGTAGCACAGATACGCAGTATTTT. This chain uses TRBV2 with TRBJ2-3, with D maybe TRBD2 (5 bases). The CDR3 is 15 residues long. Trimming removed 7 bases from V and 0 bases from J, with 14 bases in between. Germline V lookup: CDR1 SNHLY, CDR2 FYNNEI.

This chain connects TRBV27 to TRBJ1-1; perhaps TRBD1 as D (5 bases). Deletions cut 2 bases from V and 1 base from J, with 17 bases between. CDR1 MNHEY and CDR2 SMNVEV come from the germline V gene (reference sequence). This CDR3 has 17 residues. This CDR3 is CASSLKFRQGTNTEAFF. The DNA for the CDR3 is TGTGCCAGCAGTTTAAAATTTAGGCAGGGCACGAACACTGAAGCTTTCTTT.

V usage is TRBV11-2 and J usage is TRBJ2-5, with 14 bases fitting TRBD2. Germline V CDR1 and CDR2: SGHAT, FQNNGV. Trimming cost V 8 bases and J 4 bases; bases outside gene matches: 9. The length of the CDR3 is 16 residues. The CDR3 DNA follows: TGTGCCAGCGGACTAGCGGGGGGTCGCCCCTTAGAGACCCAGTACTTC. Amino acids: CASGLAGGRPLETQYF. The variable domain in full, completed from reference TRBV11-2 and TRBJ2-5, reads EAGVAQSPRYKIIEKRQSVAFWCNPISGHATLYWYQQILGQGPKLLIQFQNNGVVDDSQLPKDRFSAERLKGVDSTLKIQPAKLEDSAVYLCASGLAGGRPLETQYFGPGTRLLVL.

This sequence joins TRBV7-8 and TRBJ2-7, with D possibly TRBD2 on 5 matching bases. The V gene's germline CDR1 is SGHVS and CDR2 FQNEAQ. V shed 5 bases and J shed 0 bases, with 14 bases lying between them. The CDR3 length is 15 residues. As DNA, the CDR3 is TGTGCCAGCAGCCTCCTCGCGGGTGACTCCTACGAGCAGTACTTC. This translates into CASSLLAGDSYEQYF.

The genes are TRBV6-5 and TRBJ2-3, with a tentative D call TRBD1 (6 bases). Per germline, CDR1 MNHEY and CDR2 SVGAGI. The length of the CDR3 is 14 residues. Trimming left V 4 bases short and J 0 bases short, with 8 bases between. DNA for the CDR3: TGTGCCAGCAGTTCAGGGGCTAGCACAGATACGCAGTATTTT. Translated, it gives CASSSGASTDTQYF.

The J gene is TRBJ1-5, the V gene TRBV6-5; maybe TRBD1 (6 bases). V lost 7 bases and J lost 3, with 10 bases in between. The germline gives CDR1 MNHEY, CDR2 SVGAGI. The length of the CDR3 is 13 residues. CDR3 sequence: CASKGGTNQPQHF. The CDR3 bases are TGTGCCAGCAAAGGGGGTACCAATCAGCCCCAGCATTTT.

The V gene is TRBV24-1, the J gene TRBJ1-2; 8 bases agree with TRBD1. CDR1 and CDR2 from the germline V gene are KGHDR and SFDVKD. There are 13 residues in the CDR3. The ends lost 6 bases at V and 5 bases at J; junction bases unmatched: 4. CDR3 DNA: TGTGCCACCAGTACCAGGGGGCTTTATGGCTACACCTTC. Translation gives CATSTRGLYGYTF.

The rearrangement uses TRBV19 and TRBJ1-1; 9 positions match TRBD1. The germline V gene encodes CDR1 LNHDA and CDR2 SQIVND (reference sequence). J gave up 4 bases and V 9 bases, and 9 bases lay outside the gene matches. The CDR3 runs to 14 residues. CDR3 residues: CASLDRGMGTEAFF. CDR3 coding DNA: TGTGCCAGCCTAGACAGGGGGATGGGCACTGAAGCTTTCTTT.

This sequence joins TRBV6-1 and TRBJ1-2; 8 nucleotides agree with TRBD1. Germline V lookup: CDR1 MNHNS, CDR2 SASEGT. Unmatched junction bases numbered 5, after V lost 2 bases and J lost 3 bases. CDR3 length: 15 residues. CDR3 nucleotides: TGTGCCAGCAGTGAACAGGGGGCAGGCGACTATGGCTACACCTTC. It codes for CASSEQGAGDYGYTF.

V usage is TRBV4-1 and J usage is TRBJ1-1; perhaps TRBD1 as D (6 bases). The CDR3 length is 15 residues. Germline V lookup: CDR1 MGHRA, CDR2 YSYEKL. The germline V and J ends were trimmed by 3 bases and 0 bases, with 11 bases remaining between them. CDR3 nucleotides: TGCGCCAGCAGCCAGTCGACAGGAGTGAACACTGAAGCTTTCTTT. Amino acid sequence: CASSQSTGVNTEAFF.

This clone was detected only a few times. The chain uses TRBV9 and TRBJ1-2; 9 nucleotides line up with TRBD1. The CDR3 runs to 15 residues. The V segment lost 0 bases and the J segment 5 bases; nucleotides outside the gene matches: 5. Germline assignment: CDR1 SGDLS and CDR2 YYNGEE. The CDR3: CASSVAPGTGYGYTF. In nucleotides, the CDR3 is TGTGCCAGCAGCGTAGCGCCCGGGACAGGGTATGGCTACACCTTC.

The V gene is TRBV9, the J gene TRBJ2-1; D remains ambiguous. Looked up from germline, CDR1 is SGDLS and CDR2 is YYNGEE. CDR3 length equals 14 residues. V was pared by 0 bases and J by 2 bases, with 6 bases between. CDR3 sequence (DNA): TGTGCCAGCAGCGTAGTAACAACCTACAATGAGCAGTTCTTC. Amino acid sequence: CASSVVTTYNEQFF. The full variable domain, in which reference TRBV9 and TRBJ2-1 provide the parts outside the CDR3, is DSGVTQTPKHLITATGQRVTLRCSPRSGDLSVYWYQQSLDQGLQFLIQYYNGEERAKGNILERFSAQQFPDLHSELNLSSLELGDSALYFCASSVVTTYNEQFFGPGTRLTVL.